This TCR beta chain is from a study of blood T cell repertoires in COVID-19. Authors' analysis steps: Researchers report that nucleated cell counts were estimated from reference gene primer amplification. Libraries were prepared by immunoSEQ multiplex PCR; TCRdb keeps only in-frame clonotypes and omits some of them. V, J and clone size reflect that table, while D and trimming were determined from the DNA. The top ten clones hold around 9% of a sample with around 310,000 clones, just under 90% of them seen once. This CDR3 is built from 19 residues. V lost 3 bases, J lost 6 bases, and 29 bases lay in between. Looked up from germline, CDR1 is MGHRA and CDR2 is YSYEKL. Ages ranged from roughly 18 to 95 years, with residence in under 25 US areas. Allocation to cohorts depended on clinical history reported by the participants.

The receptor's source is a woman between 25 and 40 years old who had recovered from COVID-19. The chain has TRBV4-1 and TRBJ1-1; the D gene is possibly TRBD1 (5 bases). Source material: PBMCs or T cells enriched from blood (not recorded which). CDR3 loop: CASSHLNRGSGLFSSEAFF. Here the CDR3 DNA reads TGCGCCAGCAGCCATCTAAACCGAGGGTCGGGACTTTTCAGTTCTGAAGCTTTCTTT.